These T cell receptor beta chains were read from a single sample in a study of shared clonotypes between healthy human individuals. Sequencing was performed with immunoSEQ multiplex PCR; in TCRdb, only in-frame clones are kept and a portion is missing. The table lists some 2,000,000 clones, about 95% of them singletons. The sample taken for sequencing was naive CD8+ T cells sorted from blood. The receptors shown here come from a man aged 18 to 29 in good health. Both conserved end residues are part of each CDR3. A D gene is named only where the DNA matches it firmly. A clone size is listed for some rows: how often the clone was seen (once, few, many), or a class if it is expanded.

TGTGCCAGCAGCCAAGATGGTACAGGTTCGAACACCGGGGAGCTGTTTTTT | CASSQDGTGSNTGELFF | TRBJ2-2 | NA | TRBV4-2 | NA
TGCGCCAGCAGCCAAGGGGCAGGGGTTACGGACACTGAAGCTTTCTTT | CASSQGAGVTDTEAFF | TRBJ1-1 | once | TRBV4-3 | NA
TGTGCCAGCAGTGAATTTGACAGAAAGTACCAAGAGACCCAGTACTTC | CASSEFDRKYQETQYF | TRBJ2-5 | NA | TRBV25-1 | NA
TGCGCCAGCAGCCAAGTCCCCGCTGGGATAGGCTACGAGCAGTACTTC | CASSQVPAGIGYEQYF | TRBJ2-7 | NA | TRBV4-1 | NA
TGTGCCAGCTCACCAGATAGGCTGGGACAGTACTCTGGGAGGGCCAACGTCCTGACTTTC | CASSPDRLGQYSGRANVLTF | TRBJ2-6 | NA | TRBV18 | TRBD1
TGTGCCAGCAGTTTATTGGGGACCCACAATGAGCAGTTCTTC | CASSLLGTHNEQFF | TRBJ2-1 | NA | TRBV27 | NA
TGCGCCAGCAGCCTCGCAGATCGCTACGAGCAGTACTTC | CASSLADRYEQYF | TRBJ2-7 | NA | TRBV4-1 | NA
TGCGCCAGCAGCTTGGATCTGAGCTCCTATAATTCACCCCTCCACTTT | CASSLDLSSYNSPLHF | TRBJ1-6 | NA | TRBV5-1 | NA
TGCGCCAGCAGTGAAAGTTCCGGTCGAGGGAGCGGCACAGATACGCAGTATTTT | CASSESSGRGSGTDTQYF | TRBJ2-3 | NA | TRBV10-1 | NA
TGTGCCAGCAGCGATGGGACAGGGGGCTATTCACCCCTCCACTTT | CASSDGTGGYSPLHF | TRBJ1-6 | NA | TRBV25-1 | TRBD1
TGCAGCGTTGTACGACAGGGCATTGAAGCTTTCTTT | CSVVRQGIEAFF | TRBJ1-1 | NA | TRBV29-1 | TRBD1
TGTGCCAGCAGCCTCGGCGGGACTACCTACGAGCAGTACTTC | CASSLGGTTYEQYF | TRBJ2-7 | once | TRBV4-2 | TRBD2
TGTGCCAGCAGTTTTCGGGGGGCTAATCAGCCCCAGCATTTT | CASSFRGANQPQHF | TRBJ1-5 | NA | TRBV27 | NA
TGTGCCAGCAGTTTAACAGGGTTAAGTGAGCAGTTCTTC | CASSLTGLSEQFF | TRBJ2-1 | once | TRBV28 | NA
TGTGCCAGCAGTCTCACAGGGGTCACCGGGGAGCTGTTTTTT | CASSLTGVTGELFF | TRBJ2-2 | NA | TRBV28 | TRBD1
TGTGCCAGCAGCTCTGGGACTAGCGGGAACTATCTCCAAGAGACCCAGTACTTC | CASSSGTSGNYLQETQYF | TRBJ2-5 | NA | TRBV7-9 | TRBD2
TGTGCCAGCAGACGTCCGGACAGTGAAAAACTGTTTTTT | CASRRPDSEKLFF | TRBJ1-4 | NA | TRBV11-3 | NA
TGTGCCAGCAGCTTAGTCCTTATGGACGAGCAGTACTTC | CASSLVLMDEQYF | TRBJ2-7 | once | TRBV11-2 | NA
TGTGCTAGCCGAGTTCTTTGGTGTTGGGCCGGGGAGCTGTTTTTT | CASRVLWCWAGELFF | TRBJ2-2 | NA | TRBV12-5 | NA
TGCGCCAGCAGCCATTCTGGGGACGAGCAGTACTTC | CASSHSGDEQYF | TRBJ2-7 | NA | TRBV4-1 | NA
TGTGCCAGCAGCTTGGCTATCCAGGGGCAGCCCCAGCATTTT | CASSLAIQGQPQHF | TRBJ1-5 | once | TRBV5-6 | NA
TGTGCCAGTACCGACAGGGAAGGACTCTACGAGCAGTACTTC | CASTDREGLYEQYF | TRBJ2-7 | NA | TRBV19 | TRBD1
TGTGCCAGCAGCTTTACGGGGGCGGTATCCCCCTACGAGCAGTACTTC | CASSFTGAVSPYEQYF | TRBJ2-7 | NA | TRBV13 | NA
TGTGCCAGCGGACCCGTGGGACTAGCGGGAGAGCAGTACTTC | CASGPVGLAGEQYF | TRBJ2-7 | NA | TRBV27 | TRBD2
TGTGCCAGCAGCTTTCAAACGGCTCAAGAGACCCAGTACTTC | CASSFQTAQETQYF | TRBJ2-5 | NA | TRBV7-9 | NA
TGTGCCAGCAGTTTCAGGCGGGGAAATCGGTACGAGCAGTGCTTC | CASSFRRGNRYEQCF | TRBJ2-7 | NA | TRBV27 | NA
TGTGCCAGCAGCGAGGGAAGCGGGAGTGTAACAGATACGCAGTATTTT | CASSEGSGSVTDTQYF | TRBJ2-3 | NA | TRBV9 | TRBD2
TGCGCCAGCAGCTTCGATCCGACAGGGGAGAACTACGAGCAGTACTTC | CASSFDPTGENYEQYF | TRBJ2-7 | NA | TRBV5-1 | TRBD1
TGCGCCAGCAGCCAAGAGCGACAGCCCAACACTGAAGCTTTCTTT | CASSQERQPNTEAFF | TRBJ1-1 | NA | TRBV4-1 | NA
TGCGCCAGCAGCTTGGGGTCGGGACAGGGGAACACTGAAGCTTTCTTT | CASSLGSGQGNTEAFF | TRBJ1-1 | once | TRBV5-1 | TRBD1
TGTGCCAGCAGGGCCCGCCAAGCACTACCGTACTTC | CASRARQALPYF | TRBJ2-7 | once | TRBV7-9 | NA
TGCGCCAGCAGCCAAGAAAAAGGCGGTAGCACAGATACGCAGTATTTT | CASSQEKGGSTDTQYF | TRBJ2-3 | NA | TRBV4-3 | NA
TGTGCCTGGAGTCCCACGGGGGGCGAGCAGTACTTC | CAWSPTGGEQYF | TRBJ2-7 | NA | TRBV30 | TRBD2
TGTGCCAGCAGCCCAGGAAGTTGGGGCACTGAAGCTTTCTTT | CASSPGSWGTEAFF | TRBJ1-1 | NA | TRBV13 | NA
TGCGCCAGCAGCCAAGATTATTACGGGGGAGACTCGTGGGAGCAGTACTTC | CASSQDYYGGDSWEQYF | TRBJ2-7 | NA | TRBV4-3 | NA
TGTGCCAGCAGCTCCCCGGGGAAAGATACGCAGTATTTT | CASSSPGKDTQYF | TRBJ2-3 | NA | TRBV13 | NA
TGTGCCAGCAGCTTGCCTAGCAAGTCAGCAGATACGCAGTATTTT | CASSLPSKSADTQYF | TRBJ2-3 | NA | TRBV7-6 | NA
TGCGCCAGCAGCTTCTTTAGTGTGGGGGCGGTCGAGCAGTACTTC | CASSFFSVGAVEQYF | TRBJ2-7 | NA | TRBV5-1 | NA
TGTGCCAGCAGCTTTGGGCTGACCGGGGAGCTGTTTTTT | CASSFGLTGELFF | TRBJ2-2 | NA | TRBV7-6 | NA
TGCGCCAGCAGCCAAATAGGGAGTAGATATGGCTACACCTTC | CASSQIGSRYGYTF | TRBJ1-2 | NA | TRBV4-1 | NA
TGTGCCAGCAACCTAAATCGAGGAGAGAGCTACACCTTC | CASNLNRGESYTF | TRBJ1-2 | NA | TRBV2 | NA
TGTGCCAGCAGTTCCTCCGTCGGCTACACCTTC | CASSSSVGYTF | TRBJ1-2 | NA | TRBV6-5 | NA
TGCGCCAGCAGCCAAGCGGAGGCCTACGAGCAGTACTTC | CASSQAEAYEQYF | TRBJ2-7 | NA | TRBV4-3 | NA
TGTGCCAGTAGTACCCCGGGGGGGCGGTTTAATGAGCAGTTCTTC | CASSTPGGRFNEQFF | TRBJ2-1 | NA | TRBV19 | TRBD2
TGTGCCAGCAGCCCGGGACGGGGCTTGTACGAGCAGTACTTC | CASSPGRGLYEQYF | TRBJ2-7 | NA | TRBV2 | NA